This TCR beta chain was recovered during a study of blood T cell repertoires in COVID-19. Per the original methods: Reference gene primer amplification gave nucleated cell count estimates. Libraries were prepared by immunoSEQ multiplex PCR; TCRdb keeps only in-frame clonotypes and omits some of them. The V and J calls and clone size were taken over from that table, and D and trimming were inferred from the DNA. The sample lists about 210,000 clones, around 81% seen once, with approximately 0.97% in the top ten. The germline V gene encodes CDR1 LGHDT and CDR2 YNNKEL (reference sequence). Trimming at V came to 2 bases and at J to 0 bases, leaving 2 bases not matched to a gene. CDR3 length equals 17 residues.

The clonotype originates from a man between 60 and 75 years old with COVID-19, enrolled during active disease. The V gene is TRBV3-1 (or the pseudogene TRBV3-2), the J gene TRBJ2-1; 12 nucleotides match TRBD2. Sequencing input: peripheral blood. CDR3 sequence: CASSQTSGRISYNEQFF. The CDR3 region has the DNA TGTGCCAGCAGCCAAACTAGCGGGAGGATCTCCTACAATGAGCAGTTCTTC.